The rows below give T cell receptor beta chains drawn from one sample of a study of cytomegalovirus exposure and HLA in healthy donors. Some clones are missing from TCRdb's copy, which holds only in-frame ones; the method was immunoSEQ multiplex PCR. Of 120,000 to 150,000 clones in the sample, 80% were seen once. The sequenced material came from PBMCs. Receptors were obtained from a man in his forties in good health and CMV-seropositive. The CDR3 runs from the conserved cysteine through the conserved F or W. A D gene is named only where the DNA matches it firmly. Expanded clones get a size class; other rows say once, few or many, or leave the size out.

d_call,j_call,clone_size,v_call,cdr3_nt,cdr3_aa
TRBD2,TRBJ2-1,-,TRBV27,TGTGCCAGCAGTCGCCCGGGACTAGCGGGAGATTACTCCTACAATGAGCAGTTCTTC,CASSRPGLAGDYSYNEQFF
TRBD2,TRBJ2-5,-,TRBV7-9,TGTGCCAGCAGCTTGCCCGGACTAGCGGGGGGACAAGAGACCCAGTACTTC,CASSLPGLAGGQETQYF
-,TRBJ2-5,-,TRBV5-6,TGTGCCAGCAGCTTGCCGGCTTGGTCCCGTACGGGGGAGACCCAGTACTTC,CASSLPAWSRTGETQYF
TRBD1,TRBJ2-7,-,TRBV4-3,TGCGCCAGCAGCCAGGGGGACAGGTCCTCCTACGAGCAGTACTTC,CASSQGDRSSYEQYF
-,TRBJ1-2,-,TRBV5-6,TGTGCCAGCAGCTTGGCAGGGAACTATGGCTACACCTTC,CASSLAGNYGYTF
-,TRBJ1-1,-,TRBV30,TGTGCCTGGAAGGTTGGGACTCTGAACACTGAAGCTTTCTTT,CAWKVGTLNTEAFF
-,TRBJ1-5,-,TRBV18,TGTGCCAGCTCAGCTCTCCCTCCAGGGCCTAACCAGCCCCAGCATTTT,CASSALPPGPNQPQHF
TRBD1,TRBJ1-5,-,TRBV5-1,TGCGCCAGCAGCGACCGGACAGGGGCCAATCAGCCCCAGCATTTT,CASSDRTGANQPQHF
-,TRBJ2-1,few,TRBV4-3,TGCGCCAGCTCGTGGGAGCGCTACAATGAGCAGTTCTTC,CASSWERYNEQFF
-,TRBJ2-7,-,TRBV4-1,TGCGCCAGCAGCCAACCTAGGGGGGAGCAGTACTTC,CASSQPRGEQYF
-,TRBJ1-2,-,TRBV7-2,TGTGCCAGCAGCTTAGCAGGGGGAAACTATGGCTACACCTTC,CASSLAGGNYGYTF
TRBD1,TRBJ1-1,-,TRBV10-3,TGTGCCATCAGGGGGACGACAGGGGGGAATGAAGCTTTCTTT,CAIRGTTGGNEAFF
-,TRBJ1-1,once,TRBV7-2,TGTGCCAGCAGCTTATGGGGGGTGAACACTGAAGCTTTCTTT,CASSLWGVNTEAFF
-,TRBJ2-7,-,TRBV25-1,TGTGCCAGCAGTGTCCACGAACTCTACGAGCAGTACTTC,CASSVHELYEQYF